The sequence of this TCR beta chain was determined in a study of blood T cells in healthy people across ages. This clonotype came up many times. Its antigen is unknown. CDR3 length: 15 residues. Germline CDR1 and CDR2: SGHTA and FQGNSA. Trimming removed 4 bases from V and 0 bases from J; junction bases left unmatched: 0. A second about 6 to 12 cycle PCR used barcoded and J-beta primers. TCRdb re-analysed the 5' RACE reads in MiXCR, keeping a single row per CDR3 protein. The repertoire includes some 800,000 distinct CDR3 sequences, approximately 44% of them detected once, and approximately 19% sits in the top ten. Study-wide results and limits: As age increased, TCR beta diversity per million T cells fell in a roughly linear fashion.

The origin of this receptor is a man aged 55 to 70 in good health. The specimen sequenced was blood. The chain links TRBV7-2 to TRBJ2-1; 10 positions agree with TRBD2. The chain's CDR3 is CASSWTSGSYNEQFF. CDR3 bases: TGTGCCAGCAGCTGGACTAGCGGCTCCTACAATGAGCAGTTCTTC.